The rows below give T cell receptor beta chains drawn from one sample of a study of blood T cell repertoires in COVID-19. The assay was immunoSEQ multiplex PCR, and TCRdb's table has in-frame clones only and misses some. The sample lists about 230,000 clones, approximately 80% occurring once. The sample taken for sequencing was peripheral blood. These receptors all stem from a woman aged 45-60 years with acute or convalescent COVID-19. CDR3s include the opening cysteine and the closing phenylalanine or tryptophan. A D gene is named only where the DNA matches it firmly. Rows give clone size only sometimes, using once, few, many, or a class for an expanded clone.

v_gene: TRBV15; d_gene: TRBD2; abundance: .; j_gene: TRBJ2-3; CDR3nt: TGTGCCACCGCCGACTGGACTAGCGGGCTGACCACAGATACGCAGTATTTT; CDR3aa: CATADWTSGLTTDTQYF
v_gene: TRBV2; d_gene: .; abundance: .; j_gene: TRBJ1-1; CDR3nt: TGTGCCAGCAGCGGACAGTTGAACACTGAAGCTTTCTTT; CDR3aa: CASSGQLNTEAFF
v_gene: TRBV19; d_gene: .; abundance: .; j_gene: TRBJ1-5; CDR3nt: TGTGCCAGTAATACAGGGTATCAGCCCCAGCATTTT; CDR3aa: CASNTGYQPQHF
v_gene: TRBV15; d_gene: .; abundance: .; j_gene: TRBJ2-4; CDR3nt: TGTGCCACCAGCGAACCGGTACGGCGGGCCAAAAACATTCAGTACTTC; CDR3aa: CATSEPVRRAKNIQYF
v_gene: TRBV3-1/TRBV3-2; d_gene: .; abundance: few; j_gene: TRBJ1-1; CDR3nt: TGTGCCAGCAGCCACTGGGGGGGAGATAACACTGAAGCTTTCTTT; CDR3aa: CASSHWGGDNTEAFF
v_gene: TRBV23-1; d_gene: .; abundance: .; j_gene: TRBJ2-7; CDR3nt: TGCGCCAGCAGTCAACCCGGGTCGACGGACAGTTGCTACGAGCAGTACTTC; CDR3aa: CASSQPGSTDSCYEQYF
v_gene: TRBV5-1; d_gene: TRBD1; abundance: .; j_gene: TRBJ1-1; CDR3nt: TGCGCCAGCAGCTTGGACTTCAGGGGGCAGGTAGCTTTCTTT; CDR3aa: CASSLDFRGQVAFF
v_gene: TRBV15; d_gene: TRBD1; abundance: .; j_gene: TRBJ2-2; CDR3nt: TGTGCCACCAGCGTTAACAGGGGGATCCGACGGGGAGCTGTTTTT; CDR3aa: CATSVNRGIRRGAVF
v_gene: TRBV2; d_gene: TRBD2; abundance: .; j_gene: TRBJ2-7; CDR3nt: TGTGCCAGCAGTTCTACCGGGACTAGCGGGAGAAAGCAGTACTTC; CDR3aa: CASSSTGTSGRKQYF
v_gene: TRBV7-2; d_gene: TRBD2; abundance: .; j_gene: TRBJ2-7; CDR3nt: TGTGCCAGCAGCTCGGGACTAGCGGGGGGGAAACACCGCGAGCAGTACTTC; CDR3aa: CASSSGLAGGKHREQYF
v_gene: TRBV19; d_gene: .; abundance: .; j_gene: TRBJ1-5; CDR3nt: TGTGCCAGTAGTAAATATAGCAATCAGCCCCAGCATTTT; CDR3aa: CASSKYSNQPQHF
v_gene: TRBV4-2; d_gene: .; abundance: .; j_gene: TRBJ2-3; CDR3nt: TGTGCCAGCAGCCAAGAAGGCGGTCGGCGCGGAGATACGCAGTATTTT; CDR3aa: CASSQEGGRRGDTQYF
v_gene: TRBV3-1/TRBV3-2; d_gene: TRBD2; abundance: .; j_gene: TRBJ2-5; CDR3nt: TGTGCCAGCAGCCAAGACGCGTATCGGGAGGAGGTCGAAGAGACCCAGTACTTC; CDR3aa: CASSQDAYREEVEETQYF
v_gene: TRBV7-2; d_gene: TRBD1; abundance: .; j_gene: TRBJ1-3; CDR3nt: TGTGCCAGCAGCCCTCCGACAGGGGCTGGAAACACCATATATTTT; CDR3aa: CASSPPTGAGNTIYF
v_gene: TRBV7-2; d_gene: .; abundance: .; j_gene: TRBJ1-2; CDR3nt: TGTGCCAGCAGCTTAGGATGGGGGGGCGCGGGAGGCTACACCTTC; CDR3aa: CASSLGWGGAGGYTF
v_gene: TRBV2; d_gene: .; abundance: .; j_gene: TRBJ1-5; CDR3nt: TGTGCCAGCGGGCAGAGCAATCAGCCCCAGCATTTT; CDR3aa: CASGQSNQPQHF
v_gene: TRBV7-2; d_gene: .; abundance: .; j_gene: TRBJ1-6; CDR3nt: TGTGCCAGCAGCTTAGGCTCTGGGCTAAATTCACCCCTCCACTTT; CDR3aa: CASSLGSGLNSPLHF
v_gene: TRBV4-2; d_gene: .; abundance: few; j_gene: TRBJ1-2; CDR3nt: TGTGCCAGCAGCCAAGATGTCGTTGTCGGTGGTTTTGGCTACACCTTC; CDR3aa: CASSQDVVVGGFGYTF
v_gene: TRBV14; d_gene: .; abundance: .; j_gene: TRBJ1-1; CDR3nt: TGTGCCAGCAGCCAAGATTTGGAGGTTCTGAACACTGAAGCTTTCTTT; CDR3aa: CASSQDLEVLNTEAFF
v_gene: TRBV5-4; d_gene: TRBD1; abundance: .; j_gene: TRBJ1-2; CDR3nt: TGTGCCAGCAGCTTTGAGAACAGGGGAGCATATGGCTACACCTTC; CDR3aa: CASSFENRGAYGYTF
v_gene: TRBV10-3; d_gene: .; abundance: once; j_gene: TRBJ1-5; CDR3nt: TGTGCCATCAGTGAGTCTAGGGAGGCTCAGCCCCAGCATTTT; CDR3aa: CAISESREAQPQHF
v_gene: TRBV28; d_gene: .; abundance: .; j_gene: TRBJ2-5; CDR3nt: TGTGCCAGCAGGCAGGCAGAGACCCAGTACTTC; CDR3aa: CASRQAETQYF
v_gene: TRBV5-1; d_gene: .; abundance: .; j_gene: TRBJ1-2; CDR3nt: TGCGCCAGCAGCTTGGGCGATCTAGGGGGGGTCCATGGCTACACCTTC; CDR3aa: CASSLGDLGGVHGYTF
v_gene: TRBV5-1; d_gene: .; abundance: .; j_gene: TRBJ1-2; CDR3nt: TGCGCCAGCAGCTTGGAGGGGCGTTGGGATGGCTACACCTTC; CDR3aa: CASSLEGRWDGYTF
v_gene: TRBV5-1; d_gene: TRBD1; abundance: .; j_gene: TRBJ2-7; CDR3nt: TGCGCCAGCAGCTTGGCCCTGAGGACAGGGCGACCCTACGAGCAGTACTTC; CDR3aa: CASSLALRTGRPYEQYF
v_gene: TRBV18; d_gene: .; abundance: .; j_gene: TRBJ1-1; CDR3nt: TGTGCCAGCTCACCCGACCAACTACAGGGTACTGAAGCTTTCTTT; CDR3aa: CASSPDQLQGTEAFF
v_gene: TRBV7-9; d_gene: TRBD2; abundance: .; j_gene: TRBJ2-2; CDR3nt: TGTGCCAGCAGCTTAAGTGGTCTAGCGGGAGGGCCCTCCACCGGGGAGCTGTTTTTT; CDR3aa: CASSLSGLAGGPSTGELFF
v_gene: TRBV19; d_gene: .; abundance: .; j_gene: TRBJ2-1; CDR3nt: TGTGCCAGTAGTGGTCCACGGGAGCCCCTTAGCTCCTACAATGAGCAGTTCTTC; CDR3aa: CASSGPREPLSSYNEQFF
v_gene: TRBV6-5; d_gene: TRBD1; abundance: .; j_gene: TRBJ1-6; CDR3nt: TGTGCCAGCAGTTACGGGCGACAGGGAGCACCCCTCCACTTT; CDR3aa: CASSYGRQGAPLHF
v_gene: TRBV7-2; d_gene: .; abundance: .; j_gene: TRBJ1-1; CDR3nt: TGTGCCAGCAGCTTAGCTGCGACAGCCAACACTGAAGCTTTCTTT; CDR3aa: CASSLAATANTEAFF
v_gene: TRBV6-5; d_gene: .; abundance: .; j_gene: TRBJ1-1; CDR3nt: TGTGCCAGCAGTTACTCCGCGACAGGGAACACTGAAGCTTTCTTT; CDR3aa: CASSYSATGNTEAFF
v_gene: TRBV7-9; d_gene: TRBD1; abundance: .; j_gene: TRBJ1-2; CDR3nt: TGTGCCAGCAGCACTCGACCGGGACAGGGGCCCGGGGGCTACACCTTC; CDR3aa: CASSTRPGQGPGGYTF
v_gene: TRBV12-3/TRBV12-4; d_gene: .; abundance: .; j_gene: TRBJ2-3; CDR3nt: TGTGCCAGCAGTCCCCGGGATACGCAGTATTTT; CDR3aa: CASSPRDTQYF